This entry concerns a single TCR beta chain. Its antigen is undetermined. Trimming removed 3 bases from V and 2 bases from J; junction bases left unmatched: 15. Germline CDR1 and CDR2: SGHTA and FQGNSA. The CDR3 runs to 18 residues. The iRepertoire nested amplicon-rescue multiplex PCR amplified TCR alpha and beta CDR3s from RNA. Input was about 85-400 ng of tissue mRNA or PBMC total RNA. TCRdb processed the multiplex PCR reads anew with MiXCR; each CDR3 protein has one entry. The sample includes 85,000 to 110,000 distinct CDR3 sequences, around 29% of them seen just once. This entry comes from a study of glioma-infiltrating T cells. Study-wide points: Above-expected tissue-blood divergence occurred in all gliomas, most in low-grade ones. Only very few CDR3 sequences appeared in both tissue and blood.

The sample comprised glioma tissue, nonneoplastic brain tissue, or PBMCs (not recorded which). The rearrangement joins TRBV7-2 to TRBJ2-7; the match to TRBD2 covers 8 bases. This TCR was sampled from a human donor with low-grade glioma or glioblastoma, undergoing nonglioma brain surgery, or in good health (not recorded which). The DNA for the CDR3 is TGTGCCAGCAGCTTCAGACCGACTCCGCGGGGGGCCGCCTACGAGCAGTACTTC. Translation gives CASSFRPTPRGAAYEQYF.